The clone carrying this T cell receptor (beta chain) was detected ten times or more. Its specificity is unknown. Amplification of TCR beta CDR3 regions used RNA as the template. Initially, a first-round RT-PCR of the TCR CDR3 employed the HTBI primer set. TCRdb fed the multiplex PCR reads into MiXCR, producing one record per CDR3 protein. The table shows 620,000 or so distinct CDR3 sequences, with roughly 15% occurring only once. The sample comes from a study of T cells in Graves' hyperthyroidism and ophthalmopathy. Study overall: Peripheral blood was drawn at first diagnosis, prior to all treatment. Study results and limitations: From stable hyperthyroidism, ophthalmopathy was separated by a 13 V-J model. Ophthalmopathy was model-predicted a median about 7.1 months pre-onset.

The CDR3 is made up of 14 amino acids. The germline CDR1 and CDR2 sequences are SGDLS and YYNGEE. Trimming pared 0 bases from V and 5 bases from J, leaving 11 bases between. The sequence came from a woman between 50 and 59 years old with Graves' ophthalmopathy. This chain joins TRBV9 and TRBJ1-1; no reliable D call. What was sequenced was blood. In DNA form, the CDR3 reads TGTGCCAGCAGCGTAGAGGAATGGGTGACTGAAGCTTTCTTT. This translates into CASSVEEWVTEAFF.